The 13 T cell receptor beta chains reported below all come from one sample, sequenced in a study of human T cells and chemical hapten exposure. The time point is: pre-sensitization, week 0. Treatment reported: therapeutic diphenylcyclopropenone sensitization with weekly scalp DPC. TCRdb passed the RACE reads through MiXCR, listing each CDR3 protein once. Among fewer than 350,000 distinct CDR3 sequences listed, around 7.7% were seen once. Sequenced here: whole blood, sampled in connection with sensitization to the hapten diphenylcyclopropenone (DPC). Receptors were obtained from a man aged 18 to 30 with alopecia areata. Some clones in this sample may be carry-over from other donors' samples.

This sequence joins TRBV18 and TRBJ2-2; the match to TRBD1 covers 11 bases. This CDR3 comprises 18 residues. Germline CDR1 is KGHSH and CDR2 is LQKENI. J gave up 0 bases and V 1 base, and 4 bases lay outside the gene matches. CDR3 DNA sequence: TGTGCCAGCTCACCACGAGGACAGGGGGCCTCGAACACCGGGGAGCTGTTTTTT. It translates to CASSPRGQGASNTGELFF.

This clonotype was seen many times. The V call is TRBV7-6, the J call TRBJ2-2; D not certain. CDR1 SGHVS and CDR2 FNYEAQ come from the germline V gene. V lost 3 bases and J 0 bases, leaving 8 bases between the germline ends. The CDR3 covers 15 residues. CDR3 in amino acids: CASSFSGPNTGELFF. CDR3 DNA sequence: TGTGCCAGCAGCTTCTCGGGCCCGAACACCGGGGAGCTGTTTTTT.

Ten or more counts support this clonotype. The chain recombines TRBV7-2 with TRBJ1-5; D unclear. V lost 1 base, J lost 5 bases, and 3 bases lay in between. Per the germline V gene, CDR1 is SGHTA and CDR2 is FQGNSA. This CDR3 spans 12 amino acids. The CDR3 here is CASSLGYQPQHF. CDR3 DNA: TGTGCCAGCAGCTTAGGTTATCAGCCCCAGCATTTT.

This chain joins TRBV12-3 or TRBV12-4 and TRBJ2-1, with D possibly TRBD2 on 5 matching bases. The V end was cut by 7 bases, the J end by 0 bases, with 10 bases between. CDR3 length: 14 amino acids. The CDR3, as DNA: TGTGCCAGCACCCACCGGGACTCCTACAATGAGCAGTTCTTC. This translates into CASTHRDSYNEQFF.

There are a few counts of this clonotype. The genes are TRBV29-1 and TRBJ2-1; D perhaps matches TRBD1 (6 bases). Germline V CDR1 and CDR2: SQVTM, ANQGSEA. V was cut by 3 bases and J by 7 bases, with 13 bases left in between. This CDR3 is built from 13 residues. Written as DNA, the CDR3 is TGCAGCGTTGAGTTGGACAGAGGAAATGAGCAGTTCTTC. It translates to CSVELDRGNEQFF.

The genes are TRBV13 and TRBJ2-7, with a tentative D call TRBD1 (6 bases). Germline CDR1 PRHDT, CDR2 FYEKMQ (reference sequence). Trimming removed 4 bases at V and 0 bases at J, with 13 bases between. CDR3 length equals 15 residues. The CDR3 nucleotides read TGTGCCAGCAGCTCCAGGGGACGTCTCTCCTACGAGCAGTACTTC. Its translation: CASSSRGRLSYEQYF. The full variable domain, its missing parts supplied by reference TRBV13 and TRBJ2-7, is AAGVIQSPRHLIKEKRETATLKCYPIPRHDTVYWYQQGPGQDPQFLISFYEKMQSDKGSIPDRFSAQQFSDYHSELNMSSLELGDSALYFCASSSRGRLSYEQYFGPGTRLTVT.

This chain connects TRBV7-6 to TRBJ1-1, with D uncertain. The germline CDR1 and CDR2 sequences are SGHVS and FNYEAQ. V was pared by 1 base and J by 3 bases, with 6 bases between. The CDR3 contains 13 residues. CDR3 sequence: CASSLDMDTEAFF. The CDR3 DNA sequence: TGTGCCAGCAGCTTAGATATGGACACTGAAGCTTTCTTT.

This clonotype was detected ten times or more. The chain joins TRBV5-1 to TRBJ1-4; D gene uncertain. This CDR3 is built from 15 residues. Germline V gene data show CDR1 as SGHRS and CDR2 as YFSETQ. Trimming left V 2 bases short and J 0 bases short, with 8 bases between. CDR3 in amino acids: CASSLSRATNEKLFF. For the CDR3, the DNA is TGCGCCAGCAGCTTATCGAGAGCAACTAATGAAAAACTGTTTTTT.

This clonotype was observed a few times. The chain couples TRBV6-2 or TRBV6-3 to TRBJ1-1; 10 bases match TRBD1. The V segment lost 3 bases and the J segment 6 bases; nucleotides outside the gene matches: 7. The germline gives CDR1 MNHEY, CDR2 SVGEGT. The CDR3 consists of 15 residues. CDR3 region: CASSYRDRGLPEAFF. DNA for the CDR3: TGTGCCAGCAGTTATCGGGACAGGGGTCTCCCTGAAGCTTTCTTT.

A word on this clonotype: One base away lies a much larger clone, so this may be a sequencing read error. The rearrangement uses TRBV20-1 and TRBJ1-1; D is unclear. V lost 4 bases and J 1 base, leaving 19 bases between the germline ends. The CDR3 consists of 16 residues. Germline CDR1 is DFQATT and CDR2 is SNEGSKA (reference sequence). The CDR3 spells CSAKAEIRSPNTEAFF. DNA for the CDR3: TGCAGTGCTAAGGCGGAAATCAGATCCCCGAACACTGAAGCTTTCTTT.

This clonotype appeared many times. The V call is TRBV7-2, the J call TRBJ1-1; D remains unclear. This CDR3 is 12 amino acids long. Between the trimmed V and J ends, which lost 2 bases and 10 bases, there was a span of 11 bases. CDR1 and CDR2 from the germline V gene are SGHTA and FQGNSA. This CDR3 reads CASSLIGGRAFF. The DNA of the CDR3 is TGTGCCAGCAGCTTAATTGGTGGCAGAGCTTTCTTT.

This clonotype has just a few counts. V usage is TRBV6-5 and J usage is TRBJ1-2; 8 nucleotides match TRBD1. V shed 0 bases, J shed 2 bases, and the junction held 2 bases outside the gene matches. Germline CDR1 reads MNHEY; CDR2 reads SVGAGI. This CDR3 is 15 amino acids long. CDR3 protein: CASSYSGTGNYGYTF. CDR3 coding DNA: TGTGCCAGCAGTTACTCAGGGACAGGAAACTATGGCTACACCTTC.

This clonotype was seen many times. This chain uses TRBV20-1 with TRBJ1-1; no definite D call. Germline V gene sequence: CDR1 DFQATT, CDR2 SNEGSKA (reference sequence). CDR3 length: 13 amino acids. V lost 0 bases, J lost 1 base, and 6 bases lay in between. This chain's CDR3 is CSARDGRNTEAFF. As DNA, the CDR3 is TGCAGTGCTAGAGACGGGAGGAACACTGAAGCTTTCTTT.